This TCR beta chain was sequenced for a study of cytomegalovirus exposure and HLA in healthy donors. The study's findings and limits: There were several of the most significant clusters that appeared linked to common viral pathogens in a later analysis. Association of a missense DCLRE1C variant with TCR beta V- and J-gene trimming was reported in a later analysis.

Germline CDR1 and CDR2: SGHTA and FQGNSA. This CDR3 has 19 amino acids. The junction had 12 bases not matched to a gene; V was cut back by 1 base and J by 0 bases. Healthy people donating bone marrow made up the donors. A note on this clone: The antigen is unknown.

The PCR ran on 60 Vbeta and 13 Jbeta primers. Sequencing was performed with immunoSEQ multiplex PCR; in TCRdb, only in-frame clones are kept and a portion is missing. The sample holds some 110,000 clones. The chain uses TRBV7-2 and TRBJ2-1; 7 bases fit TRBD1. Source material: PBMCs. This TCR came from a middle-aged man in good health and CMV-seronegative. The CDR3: CASSLEGAVGGGSYNEQFF. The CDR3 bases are TGTGCCAGCAGCTTAGAGGGGGCCGTAGGAGGAGGCTCCTACAATGAGCAGTTCTTC.